These 3 T cell receptor beta chains were sequenced from one sample in a study of beta chain features in type 1 diabetes. Study results and caveats: Across all four CD4+ subsets, people with type 1 diabetes showed modestly shorter TCRB CDR3s.

For these TCRs, the target antigens are not known. Every bit of the isolated RNA underwent reverse transcription, so sequencing read expressed TCRB transcripts. Method: immunoSEQ multiplex PCR; TCRdb's copy keeps in-frame clones and lacks some. The sample yields over 300,000 clones, approximately 9.7% seen once. Sequencing was performed on central memory CD4+ T cells from blood. The receptor set was obtained from a man aged 25-45 years with type 1 diabetes.

This clone was counted between two and nine times. The chain employs TRBV7-8 and TRBJ2-2; 12 bases align to TRBD2. J lost 0 bases, V lost 7 bases, and 9 bases had no gene match. Germline CDR1 SGHVS, CDR2 FQNEAQ. The CDR3 loop spans 18 amino acids. CDR3 protein: CASTPYGLAGSNTGELFF. CDR3 sequence (DNA): TGTGCCAGCACACCGTATGGACTAGCGGGGTCGAACACCGGGGAGCTGTTTTTT.

This clone was seen only a few times. The chain carries TRBV29-1 and TRBJ1-4; 8 positions agree with TRBD1. This CDR3 comprises 13 residues. Germline trimming cut 5 bases from V and 7 bases from J; bases unmatched to any gene: 6. The germline V gene encodes CDR1 SQVTM and CDR2 ANQGSEA. DNA of the CDR3: TGCAGCGTTACTGACAGGGGCGCTGAAAAACTGTTTTTT. Its protein product is CSVTDRGAEKLFF. The complete variable domain, with remaining parts taken from reference TRBV29-1 and TRBJ1-4, reads SAVISQKPSRDICQRGTSLTIQCQVDSQVTMMFWYRQQPGQSLTLIATANQGSEATYESGFVIDKFPISRPNLTFSTLTVSNMSPEDSSIYLCSVTDRGAEKLFFGSGTQLSVL.

With regard to this clone: This specimen includes other DNA sequences encoding the same CDR3. The gene calls are TRBV7-9 and TRBJ2-7; 10 nucleotides agree with TRBD2. This CDR3 spans 13 amino acids. Germline V gene data show CDR1 as SEHNR and CDR2 as FQNEAQ (reference sequence). The J segment lost 2 bases and the V segment lost 8 bases, leaving 3 bases of the junction unmatched. As DNA, the CDR3 is TGTGCCAGCGGCCTAGCGGGGGCCTACGAGCAGTACTTC. Translated: CASGLAGAYEQYF.